The 27 T cell receptor beta chains below come from one sample, sequenced in a study of patients and donors after allogeneic stem cell transplantation. TCRdb independently ran MiXCR on the RT-PCR reads; one entry per CDR3 protein. Here the sample spans tens of thousands of distinct CDR3 sequences, less than 15% being singletons. Sequencing was done on a sample of blood, either unsorted or a sorted T cell fraction (not recorded which). The origin of the receptors is a human donor who was either an allogeneic HSCT recipient or a stem cell or donor lymphocyte infusion donor (not recorded which). It is not recorded whose cells these are; they may come from a transplant donor.

V is TRBV14 and J is TRBJ2-3; 9 nucleotides agree with TRBD2. Germline loops: CDR1 SGHDN, CDR2 FVKESK. This CDR3 has 17 amino acids. The ends lost 3 bases at V and 2 bases at J; junction bases unmatched: 9. This chain's CDR3 is CASSQVLLAGSTDTQYF. As DNA, the CDR3 is TGTGCCAGCAGCCAGGTTCTGCTAGCGGGATCCACAGATACGCAGTATTTT.

The chain combines TRBV27 with TRBJ2-1; unclear D gene. Per the germline V gene, CDR1 is MNHEY and CDR2 is SMNVEV (reference sequence). V lost 3 bases and J lost 7, with 10 bases in between. The CDR3 spans 13 residues. The CDR3, as DNA: TGTGCCAGCAGTTTGGGCCCGATTAATGAGCAGTTCTTC. Translating gives CASSLGPINEQFF.

The chain employs TRBV29-1 and TRBJ2-5; 9 bases are a match to TRBD1. Germline V gene data show CDR1 as SQVTM and CDR2 as ANQGSEA. V lost 7 bases to trimming and J lost 4 bases; unmatched junction nucleotides: 4. The CDR3 is made up of 12 amino acids. CDR3 sequence: CSGGDRAETQYF. The CDR3 nucleotides read TGCAGCGGAGGGGACAGGGCAGAGACCCAGTACTTC.

The chain has TRBV6-6 and TRBJ2-7; no reliable D call. CDR3 length: 11 amino acids. V shed 4 bases and J shed 3 bases, with 4 bases lying between them. The germline gives CDR1 MNHNY, CDR2 SVGAGI (reference sequence). The CDR3 DNA reads TGTGCCAGCAGTTCTATCTACGAGCAGTACTTC. Protein: CASSSIYEQYF.

This clonotype was found a few times. The chain couples TRBV11-2 to TRBJ2-1, with 9 bases lining up with TRBD2. CDR3 length: 16 amino acids. The V gene end was trimmed by 5 bases and the J gene end by 6 bases; junction bases not matched to a gene: 11. CDR1 is SGHAT and CDR2 is FQNNGV in the germline V gene. The CDR3 nucleotides read TGTGCCAGCAGCCAGTGGACTAGCGAGAAGTCCAATGAGCAGTTCTTC. Protein sequence: CASSQWTSEKSNEQFF.

The chain employs TRBV20-1 and TRBJ2-7; TRBD2 agrees at 13 bases. CDR1 is DFQATT and CDR2 is SNEGSKA in the germline V gene (reference sequence). After removal of 1 base from V and 7 bases from J, the junction contained 13 bases not matched to a gene. The CDR3 sequence is 17 residues long. The CDR3 here is CSARALTSGRLMSEQYF. The CDR3 DNA is TGCAGTGCTAGAGCCCTGACTAGCGGGAGGCTTATGAGTGAGCAGTACTTC.

This clonotype was picked up many times. The rearrangement uses TRBV6-5 and TRBJ2-3, with D perhaps TRBD1 (7 bases). CDR1 and CDR2 from the germline V gene are MNHEY and SVGAGI. The CDR3 covers 16 residues. V was shortened by 1 base and J by 2 bases, with 13 bases between the two germline ends. The CDR3 reads CASSYLTGTFTDTQYF. CDR3 nucleotides: TGTGCCAGCAGTTACTTGACAGGGACTTTCACAGATACGCAGTATTTT.

This chain connects TRBV10-3 to TRBJ2-3, with 7 nucleotides matching TRBD1. The CDR3 extends over 15 amino acids. Germline V gives CDR1 ENHRY, CDR2 SYGVKD. The trim removed 4 bases at V and 3 bases at J, leaving 7 bases unmatched. This CDR3 reads CAISGDSETTDTQYF. CDR3 nucleotide sequence: TGTGCCATCAGTGGGGACAGCGAAACAACAGATACGCAGTATTTT.

The chain is built from TRBV12-3 or TRBV12-4 and TRBJ1-5; a possible D gene is TRBD1 (5 bases). Trimming shortened V by 3 bases and J by 8 bases, and 14 bases separated the two germline ends. The CDR3 contains 14 residues. In DNA, the CDR3 is TGTGCCAGCAGTTTGGGGGGAAGAGTTAAGCCCCAGCATTTT. This encodes CASSLGGRVKPQHF.

This chain connects TRBV3-1 to TRBJ2-4; D possibly corresponds to TRBD1 (5 bases). Trimming stripped 3 bases from V and 3 bases from J, with 15 bases between. CDR3 length: 16 amino acids. Germline CDR1 is LGHDT and CDR2 is YNNKEL (reference sequence). CDR3 nucleotides: TGTGCCAGCAGCCACCCCCAGGGTGTTGGCAAAAACATTCAGTACTTC. It translates to CASSHPQGVGKNIQYF.

The chain joins TRBV5-1 to TRBJ2-1; weak D call: TRBD1 (6 bases). Germline V lookup: CDR1 SGHRS, CDR2 YFSETQ. This CDR3 comprises 13 residues. V was cut by 2 bases and J by 8 bases, with 11 bases left in between. The CDR3: CASSFGRGDEQFF. The CDR3 nucleotides are TGCGCCAGCAGCTTTGGCAGGGGCGATGAGCAGTTCTTC.

This clonotype was seen at least ten times. The CDR3 region is CATSKGLSTDTQYF. The CDR3 DNA reads as TGTGCCACCAGTAAAGGACTGAGCACAGATACGCAGTATTTT. The rearrangement links TRBV24-1 to TRBJ2-3; D might be TRBD2 (5 bases). CDR1 and CDR2 from the germline V gene are KGHDR and SFDVKD. V was cut by 6 bases and J by 0 bases, with 9 bases left in between. The CDR3 is made up of 14 amino acids.

This clonotype was recorded many times. This chain links TRBV12-3 or TRBV12-4 with TRBJ2-1; 9 bases match TRBD2. The CDR3 runs to 17 residues. V trimming: 6 bases; J trimming: 2 bases; junction bases outside the gene matches: 11. In DNA form, the CDR3 reads TGTGCCAGCAGCCATCCTCTAGCGGGGCTGACCTACAATGAGCAGTTCTTC. As protein: CASSHPLAGLTYNEQFF.

This chain joins TRBV15 and TRBJ1-3; D is uncertain. The CDR3 has 15 residues. V was pared by 1 base and J by 4 bases, with 11 bases between. The germline V gene has CDR1 LNHNV and CDR2 YYDKDF (reference sequence). For the CDR3, the DNA is TGTGCCACCAGCAGAGCGCCCGCAGAGGGAAACACCATATATTTT. This translates into CATSRAPAEGNTIYF.

The chain is built from TRBV29-1 and TRBJ2-3; D might be TRBD1 (6 bases). The V and J ends lost 4 bases and 1 base respectively, with 18 bases between them. CDR3 length equals 16 residues. Germline V gene data show CDR1 as SQVTM and CDR2 as ANQGSEA. CDR3 protein: CSVGGDNRLGTDTQYF. As DNA, the CDR3 is TGCAGCGTTGGAGGGGACAACAGACTGGGCACAGATACGCAGTATTTT.

There are a few counts of this clonotype. V gene TRBV5-1 combines with J gene TRBJ2-7; 11 nucleotides agree with TRBD2. CDR1 SGHRS and CDR2 YFSETQ come from the germline V gene. This CDR3 comprises 18 residues. Germline trimming cut 2 bases from V and 0 bases from J; bases unmatched to any gene: 10. CDR3 protein: CASSLRTSGPSSSYEQYF. The CDR3 region has the DNA TGCGCCAGCAGCTTAAGGACTAGCGGGCCGTCTAGCTCCTACGAGCAGTACTTC.

The chain links TRBV12-3 or TRBV12-4 to TRBJ1-5, with TRBD1 as a possible D gene (5 bases). The ends were cut back, 1 base at V and 0 bases at J, with 10 bases in the middle. This CDR3 spans 16 amino acids. CDR3 region: CASSLGPGPSNQPQHF. In DNA, the CDR3 is TGTGCCAGCAGTTTAGGGCCAGGGCCTAGCAATCAGCCCCAGCATTTT.

This clonotype was counted ten times or more. The chain carries TRBV5-5 and TRBJ1-5; the D gene is possibly TRBD1 (6 bases). Deletions cut 1 base from V and 1 base from J, with 9 bases between. The germline gives CDR1 SGHKS, CDR2 YYEKEE (reference sequence). The CDR3 contains 15 residues. Here the CDR3 reads CASSLTGTSNQPQHF. In nucleotides, the CDR3 is TGTGCCAGCAGCTTGACAGGGACAAGCAATCAGCCCCAGCATTTT. Full variable domain (outside the CDR3, taken from reference TRBV5-5 and TRBJ1-5): DAGVTQSPTHLIKTRGQQVTLRCSPISGHKSVSWYQQVLGQGPQFIFQYYEKEERGRGNFPDRFSARQFPNYSSELNVNALLLGDSALYLCASSLTGTSNQPQHFGDGTRLSIL.

This clonotype was seen more than once but under ten times. The chain uses TRBV27 and TRBJ2-1; 11 bases map to TRBD2. V trimming: 6 bases; J trimming: 7 bases; junction bases outside the gene matches: 17. Germline V gene data show CDR1 as MNHEY and CDR2 as SMNVEV (reference sequence). The CDR3 is made up of 18 amino acids. This CDR3 reads CASSLIPIAGGPYNEQFF. Here the CDR3 DNA reads TGTGCCAGCAGCCTTATCCCCATAGCGGGAGGGCCTTATAATGAGCAGTTCTTC.

This clonotype was counted a few times. J is TRBJ2-1 and V is TRBV2; TRBD2 agrees at 7 bases. Germline CDR1 SNHLY, CDR2 FYNNEI. The CDR3 sequence is 15 residues long. The J segment lost 4 bases and the V segment lost 3 bases, leaving 6 bases of the junction unmatched. CDR3 loop: CASSDMLAVYNEQFF. The CDR3 DNA reads TGTGCCAGCAGTGATATGCTAGCGGTGTACAATGAGCAGTTCTTC.

This clonotype came up a few times. V usage is TRBV2 and J usage is TRBJ2-3, with D maybe TRBD2 (6 bases). Per the germline V gene, CDR1 is SNHLY and CDR2 is FYNNEI. CDR3 length: 15 residues. The V end was cut by 6 bases, the J end by 1 base, with 14 bases between. CDR3 loop: CASRMTSTGTDTQYF. CDR3 nucleotide sequence: TGTGCCAGCAGGATGACTAGTACCGGCACAGATACGCAGTATTTT. The whole variable domain, remainder taken from reference TRBV2 and TRBJ2-3, is EPEVTQTPSHQVTQMGQEVILRCVPISNHLYFYWYRQILGQKVEFLVSFYNNEISEKSEIFDDQFSVERPDGSNFTLKIRSTKLEDSAMYFCASRMTSTGTDTQYFGPGTRLTVL.

This clonotype was seen ten or more times. The V gene is TRBV4-2, the J gene TRBJ2-2; either TRBD1 or TRBD2 may fit D (5 bases each). Trimming cost V 7 bases and J 0 bases, with 9 bases left between them. The CDR3 consists of 14 residues. Germline V gene lookup returns CDR1 LGHNA and CDR2 YNFKEQ. CDR3 loop: CASIGTANTGELFF. CDR3 nucleotides: TGTGCCAGCATCGGGACGGCGAACACCGGGGAGCTGTTTTTT.

This clonotype appeared many times. The V and J genes are TRBV10-3 and TRBJ2-5, with 7 bases aligning to TRBD2. Germline V gene sequence: CDR1 ENHRY, CDR2 SYGVKD. This CDR3 contains 16 residues. Trimming took 2 bases from V and 3 from J; bases not matched to a gene: 9. The CDR3 sequence: CAISEVSGAGEETQYF. CDR3 bases: TGTGCCATCAGTGAGGTGTCCGGGGCGGGAGAAGAGACCCAGTACTTC.

This clonotype was detected a few times. The chain employs TRBV6-4 and TRBJ1-2, with D possibly TRBD1 on 6 matching bases. V lost 5 bases, J lost 3 bases, and 16 bases lay in between. The germline CDR1 and CDR2 sequences are MRHNA and SNTAGT. This CDR3 is built from 15 residues. This chain's CDR3 is CASSSESGGYYGYTF. In DNA form, the CDR3 reads TGTGCCAGCAGTAGCGAATCCGGGGGCTACTATGGCTACACCTTC.

This clonotype was seen at least ten times. V usage is TRBV12-3 or TRBV12-4 and J usage is TRBJ1-6, with 7 bases that match TRBD1. The CDR3 is 14 residues long. J was trimmed by 5 bases and V by 6 bases; bases with no gene match: 4. The CDR3 reads CASRSGTDNSPLHF. For the CDR3, the DNA is TGTGCCAGCAGATCCGGGACAGATAATTCACCCCTCCACTTT.

In its sample, this clonotype was seen a few times. The chain couples TRBV7-9 to TRBJ1-2; no clear D gene. Trimming removed 5 bases from V and 1 base from J, with 14 bases in between. The CDR3 spans 15 residues. The V gene's germline CDR1 is SEHNR and CDR2 FQNEAQ (reference sequence). The CDR3 DNA reads TGTGCCAGCAGCACGGACCGAGACTTTAACTATGGCTACACCTTC. Protein product: CASSTDRDFNYGYTF.

This clonotype came up many times. The chain couples TRBV5-1 to TRBJ1-1; D ambiguous. V lost 1 base and J 5 bases, leaving 9 bases between the germline ends. Germline V gene data show CDR1 as SGHRS and CDR2 as YFSETQ. This CDR3 has 13 residues. The CDR3, as DNA: TGCGCCAGCAGCTTGAGAGATTGGACTGAAGCTTTCTTT. Translated: CASSLRDWTEAFF.